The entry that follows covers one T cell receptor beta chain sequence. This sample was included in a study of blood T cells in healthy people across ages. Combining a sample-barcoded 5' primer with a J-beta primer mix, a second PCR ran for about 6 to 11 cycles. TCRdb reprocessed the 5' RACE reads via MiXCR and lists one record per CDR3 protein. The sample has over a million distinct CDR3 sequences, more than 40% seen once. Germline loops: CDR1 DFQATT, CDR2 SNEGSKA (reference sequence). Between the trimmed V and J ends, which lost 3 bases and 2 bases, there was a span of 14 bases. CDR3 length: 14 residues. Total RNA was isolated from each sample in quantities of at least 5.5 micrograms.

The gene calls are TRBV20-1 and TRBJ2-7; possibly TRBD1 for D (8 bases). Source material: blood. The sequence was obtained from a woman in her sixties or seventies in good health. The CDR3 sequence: CSASGGTGAYEQYF. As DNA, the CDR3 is TGCAGTGCTAGCGGGGGGACAGGAGCCTACGAGCAGTACTTC.